This entry describes one T cell receptor (beta chain). Sequenced by immunoSEQ multiplex PCR; TCRdb stores in-frame clones only, minus some. The sample consists of around 450,000 clones, 75% to 90% of them appearing once. Germline V lookup: CDR1 MDHEN, CDR2 SYDVKM. V dropped 7 bases and J dropped 5 bases, with 8 bases sitting between them. CDR3 length: 11 amino acids. The data were taken from a study of blood T cell repertoires in COVID-19. The sequenced sample consisted of peripheral blood. The clonotype was recovered from a woman in her twenties or thirties with acute or convalescent COVID-19. The chain joins TRBV28 to TRBJ2-5, with unresolved D. CDR3: CASTNLETQYF. CDR3 sequence (DNA): TGTGCCAGCACTAATTTGGAGACCCAGTACTTC.